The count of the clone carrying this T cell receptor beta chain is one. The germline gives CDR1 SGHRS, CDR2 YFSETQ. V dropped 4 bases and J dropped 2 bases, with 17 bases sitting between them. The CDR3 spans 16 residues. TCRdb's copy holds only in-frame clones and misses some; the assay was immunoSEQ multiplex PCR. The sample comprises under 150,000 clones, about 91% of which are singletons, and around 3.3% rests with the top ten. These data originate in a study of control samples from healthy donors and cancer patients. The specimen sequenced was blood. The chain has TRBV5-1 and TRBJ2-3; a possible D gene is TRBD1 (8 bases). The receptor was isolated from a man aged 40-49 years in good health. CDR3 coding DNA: TGCGCCAGCAGCGCGGCCACAGGGGGGGCCACAGATACGCAGTATTTT. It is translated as CASSAATGGATDTQYF.